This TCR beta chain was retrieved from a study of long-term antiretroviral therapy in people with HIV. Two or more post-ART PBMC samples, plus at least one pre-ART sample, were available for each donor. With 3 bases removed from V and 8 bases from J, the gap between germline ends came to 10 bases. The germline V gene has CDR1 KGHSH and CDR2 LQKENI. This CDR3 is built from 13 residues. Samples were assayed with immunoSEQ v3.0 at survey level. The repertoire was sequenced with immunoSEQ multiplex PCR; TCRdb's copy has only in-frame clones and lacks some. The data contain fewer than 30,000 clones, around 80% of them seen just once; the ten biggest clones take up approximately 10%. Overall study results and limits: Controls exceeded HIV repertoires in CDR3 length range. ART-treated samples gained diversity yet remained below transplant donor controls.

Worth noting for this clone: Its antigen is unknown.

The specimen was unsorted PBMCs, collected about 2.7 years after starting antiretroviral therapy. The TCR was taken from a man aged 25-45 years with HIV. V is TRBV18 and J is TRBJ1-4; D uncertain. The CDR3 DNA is TGTGCCAGCTCACCGGAAACTTGGGAAAAACTGTTTTTT. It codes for CASSPETWEKLFF. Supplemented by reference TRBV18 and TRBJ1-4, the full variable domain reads NAGVMQNPRHLVRRRGQEARLRCSPMKGHSHVYWYRQLPEEGLKFMVYLQKENIIDESGMPKERFSAEFPKEGPSILRIQQVVRGDSAAYFCASSPETWEKLFFGSGTQLSVL.